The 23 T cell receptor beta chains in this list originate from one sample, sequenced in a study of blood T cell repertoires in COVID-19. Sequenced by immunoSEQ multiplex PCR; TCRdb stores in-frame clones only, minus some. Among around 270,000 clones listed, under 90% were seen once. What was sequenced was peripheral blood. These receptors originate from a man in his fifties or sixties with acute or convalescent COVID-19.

Here the CDR3 DNA reads TGCAGCGTTGAAGGTGGGACAGCCGCAACTGGAAACACCATATATTTT. Translating it yields CSVEGGTAATGNTIYF. The chain recombines TRBV29-1 with TRBJ1-3, with 7 bases fitting TRBD1. Germline CDR1 SQVTM, CDR2 ANQGSEA. This CDR3 region has 16 residues. Germline trimming cut 1 base from V and 2 bases from J; bases unmatched to any gene: 8.

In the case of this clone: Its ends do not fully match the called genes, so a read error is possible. DNA for the CDR3: TGTGCTAGCAGCTTAAGTTACGCTAGCTCCAATGAGCAGTTCTTC. Protein sequence: CASSLSYASSNEQFF. This sequence joins TRBV7-7 and TRBJ2-1; possible D gene TRBD2, 5 bases. The CDR3 runs 15 residues. From germline, CDR1 is SSHAT and CDR2 FNYEAQ (reference sequence).

The DNA for the CDR3 is TGTGCCAGTAGTACTAATCCGACAGGGGGCTACACTGAAGCTTTCTTT. Translation: CASSTNPTGGYTEAFF. The V call is TRBV19, the J call TRBJ1-1; 10 nucleotides agree with TRBD1. Germline V gene data show CDR1 as LNHDA and CDR2 as SQIVND (reference sequence). The CDR3 runs to 16 residues. After removal of 4 bases from V and 3 bases from J, the junction contained 8 bases not matched to a gene.

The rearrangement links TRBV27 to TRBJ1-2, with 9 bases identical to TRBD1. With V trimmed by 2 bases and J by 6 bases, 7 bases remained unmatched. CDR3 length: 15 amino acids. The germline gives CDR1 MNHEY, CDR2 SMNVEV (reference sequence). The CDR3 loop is CASSLGTGLSHGYTF. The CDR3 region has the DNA TGTGCCAGCAGTTTAGGGACAGGGTTGAGCCATGGCTACACCTTC.

The CDR3 sequence: CASSTRMEGEQYF. CDR3 coding DNA: TGTGCCAGTAGTACCCGTATGGAGGGAGAGCAGTACTTC. This chain uses TRBV19 with TRBJ2-7; TRBD2 might be the D (6 bases). The length of the CDR3 is 13 residues. V lost 4 bases, J lost 7 bases, and 14 bases lay in between. The germline V gene encodes CDR1 LNHDA and CDR2 SQIVND (reference sequence).

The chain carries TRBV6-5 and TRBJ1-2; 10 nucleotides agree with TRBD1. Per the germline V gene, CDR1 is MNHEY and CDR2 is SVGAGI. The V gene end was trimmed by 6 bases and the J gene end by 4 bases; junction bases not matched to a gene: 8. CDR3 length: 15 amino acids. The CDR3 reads CASSHQGTGVYGYTF. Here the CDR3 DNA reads TGTGCCAGCAGCCACCAAGGGACAGGGGTCTATGGCTACACCTTC.

The CDR3 region has the DNA TGTGCCAGCAGTGTACAGGACAGGGGGCCTTCTCAGCCCCAGCATTTT. Its translation: CASSVQDRGPSQPQHF. The gene calls are TRBV6-1 and TRBJ1-5, with 11 bases that match TRBD1. Unmatched junction bases numbered 8, after V lost 4 bases and J lost 6 bases. The CDR3 sequence is 16 residues long. CDR1 MNHNS and CDR2 SASEGT come from the germline V gene.

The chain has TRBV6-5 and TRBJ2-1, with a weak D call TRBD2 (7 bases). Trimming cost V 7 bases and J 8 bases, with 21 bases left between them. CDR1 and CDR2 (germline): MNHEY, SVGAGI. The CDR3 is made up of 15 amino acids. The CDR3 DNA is TGTGCCAGCACTAAGGTGGGGGGGGCCCAAGATGAGCAGTTCTTC. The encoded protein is CASTKVGGAQDEQFF.

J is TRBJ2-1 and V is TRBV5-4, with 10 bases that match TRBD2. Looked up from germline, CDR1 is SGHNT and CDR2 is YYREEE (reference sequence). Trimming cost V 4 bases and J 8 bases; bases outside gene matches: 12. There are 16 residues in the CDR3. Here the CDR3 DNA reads TGTGCCAGCAGCACAAAACTAGCGGGAATGGGGGATGAGCAGTTCTTC. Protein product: CASSTKLAGMGDEQFF.

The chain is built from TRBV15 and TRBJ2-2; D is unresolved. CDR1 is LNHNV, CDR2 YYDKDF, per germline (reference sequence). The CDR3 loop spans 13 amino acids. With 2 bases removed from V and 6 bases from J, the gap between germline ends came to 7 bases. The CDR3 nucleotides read TGTGCCACCAGCAGACCTACCCCCGGGGAGCTGTTTTTT. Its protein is CATSRPTPGELFF.

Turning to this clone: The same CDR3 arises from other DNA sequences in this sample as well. In nucleotides, the CDR3 is TGCAGCGTTGATGGGACAGGGGGTTCCTACGAGCAGTACTTC. This gives the protein CSVDGTGGSYEQYF. The chain links TRBV29-1 to TRBJ2-7; TRBD1 aligns across 11 bases. The V segment lost 3 bases and the J segment 1 base; nucleotides outside the gene matches: 2. The CDR3 extends over 14 amino acids. In germline, CDR1 is SQVTM, CDR2 ANQGSEA.

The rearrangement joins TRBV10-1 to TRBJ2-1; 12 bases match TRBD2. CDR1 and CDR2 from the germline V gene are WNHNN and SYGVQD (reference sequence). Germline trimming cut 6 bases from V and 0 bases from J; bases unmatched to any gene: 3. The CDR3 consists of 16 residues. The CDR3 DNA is TGCGCCAGCAGCCCACTAGCGGGAGGCTCCTACAATGAGCAGTTCTTC. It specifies CASSPLAGGSYNEQFF.

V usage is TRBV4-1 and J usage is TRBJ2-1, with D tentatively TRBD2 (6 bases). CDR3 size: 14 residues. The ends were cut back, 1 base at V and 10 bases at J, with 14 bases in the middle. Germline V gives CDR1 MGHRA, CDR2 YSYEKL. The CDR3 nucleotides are TGCGCCAGCAGCCAAGGGGCCTTAAGCGGGGAGCAGTTCTTC. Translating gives CASSQGALSGEQFF.

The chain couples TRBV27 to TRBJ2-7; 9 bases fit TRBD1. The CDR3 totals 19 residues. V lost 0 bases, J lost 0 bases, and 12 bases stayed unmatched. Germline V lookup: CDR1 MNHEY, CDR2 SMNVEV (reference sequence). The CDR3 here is CASSLSPPWDRANSYEQYF. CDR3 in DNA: TGTGCCAGCAGTTTATCCCCGCCTTGGGACAGGGCTAACTCCTACGAGCAGTACTTC.

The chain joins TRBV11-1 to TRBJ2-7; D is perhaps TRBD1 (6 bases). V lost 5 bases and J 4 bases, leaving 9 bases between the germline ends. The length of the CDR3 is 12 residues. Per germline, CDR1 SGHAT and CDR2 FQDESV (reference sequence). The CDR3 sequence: CASSPQGYEQYF. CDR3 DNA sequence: TGTGCCAGCAGCCCCCAGGGGTACGAGCAGTACTTC.

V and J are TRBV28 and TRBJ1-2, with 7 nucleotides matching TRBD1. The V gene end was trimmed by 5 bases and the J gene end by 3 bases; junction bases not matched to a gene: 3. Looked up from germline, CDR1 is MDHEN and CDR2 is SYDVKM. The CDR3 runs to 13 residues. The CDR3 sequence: CASSQTGYYGYTF. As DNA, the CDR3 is TGTGCCAGCAGTCAGACAGGGTACTATGGCTACACCTTC.

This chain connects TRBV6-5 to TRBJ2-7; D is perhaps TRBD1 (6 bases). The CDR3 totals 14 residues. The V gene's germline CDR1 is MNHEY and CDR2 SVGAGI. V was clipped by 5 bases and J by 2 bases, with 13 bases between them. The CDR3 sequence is CASSTGTSTYEQYF. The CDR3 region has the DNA TGTGCCAGCAGTACCGGGACAAGCACCTACGAGCAGTACTTC.

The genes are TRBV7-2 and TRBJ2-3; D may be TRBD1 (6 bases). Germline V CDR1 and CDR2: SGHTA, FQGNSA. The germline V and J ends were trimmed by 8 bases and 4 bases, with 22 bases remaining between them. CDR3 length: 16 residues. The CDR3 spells CASRYRAGLTADTQYF. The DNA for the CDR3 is TGTGCCAGCCGCTACAGGGCCGGACTTACTGCAGATACGCAGTATTTT. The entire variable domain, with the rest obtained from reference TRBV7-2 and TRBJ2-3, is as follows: GAGVSQSPSNKVTEKGKDVELRCDPISGHTALYWYRQSLGQGLEFLIYFQGNSAPDKSGLPSDRFSAERTGGSVSTLTIQRTQQEDSAVYLCASRYRAGLTADTQYFGPGTRLTVL.

The CDR3 DNA reads as TGTGCCAGCAGCGTAGCGTGGGGCTCGACAGGTCTGGAGACCCAGTACTTC. This translates into CASSVAWGSTGLETQYF. The rearrangement links TRBV9 to TRBJ2-5, with D maybe TRBD1 (6 bases). The CDR3 runs 17 residues. Trimming left V 0 bases short and J 5 bases short, with 20 bases between. In germline, CDR1 is SGDLS, CDR2 YYNGEE.

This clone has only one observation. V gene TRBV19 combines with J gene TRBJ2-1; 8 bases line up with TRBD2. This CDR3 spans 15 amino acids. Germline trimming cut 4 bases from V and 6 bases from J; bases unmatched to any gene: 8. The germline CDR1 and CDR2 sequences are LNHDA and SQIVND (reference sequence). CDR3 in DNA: TGTGCCAGTAGTAATTGGGGCGGGAGGACCAATGAGCAGTTCTTC. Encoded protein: CASSNWGGRTNEQFF.

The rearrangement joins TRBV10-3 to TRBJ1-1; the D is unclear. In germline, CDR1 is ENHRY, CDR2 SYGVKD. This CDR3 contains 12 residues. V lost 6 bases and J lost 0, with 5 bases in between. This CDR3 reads CAIRDMNTEAFF. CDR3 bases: TGTGCCATCAGAGACATGAACACTGAAGCTTTCTTT.

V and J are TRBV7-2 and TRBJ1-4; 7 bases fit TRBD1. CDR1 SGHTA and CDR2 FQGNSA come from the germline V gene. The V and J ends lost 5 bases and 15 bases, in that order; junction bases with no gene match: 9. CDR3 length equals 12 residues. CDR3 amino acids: CASSPSKGAMFF. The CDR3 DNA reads TGTGCCAGCAGCCCCTCAAAGGGGGCAATGTTTTTT.

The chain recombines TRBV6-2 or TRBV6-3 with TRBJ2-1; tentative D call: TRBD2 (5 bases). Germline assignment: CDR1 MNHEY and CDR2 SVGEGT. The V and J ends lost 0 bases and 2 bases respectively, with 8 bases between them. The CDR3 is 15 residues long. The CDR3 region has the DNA TGTGCCAGCAGTTACTCGACGGGAACCTACAATGAGCAGTTCTTC. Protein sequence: CASSYSTGTYNEQFF.